What follows are 13 T cell receptor beta chains derived from one specimen sequenced in a study of blood T cell repertoires in COVID-19 (TCRdb year 2020). The method behind the library was the immunoSEQ multiplex PCR assay. The immuneACCESS repertoire file appears here via TCRdb, limited to in-frame rearrangements. These files lack a portion of the clones; in checked studies, under half of the deficit traces to unresolved V genes, and the cause of the others is not known. The sample table lists just over 150,000 clones, roughly 90% of them with a count of one. The ten largest clones represent about 6.3% of the sample. The source material was PBMCs or T cells enriched from blood (not recorded which). The receptors derive from a woman in her 50s who had recovered from COVID-19.

The rearrangement uses TRBV27 and TRBJ1-4; TRBD1 matches 7 bases. Germline V lookup: CDR1 MNHEY, CDR2 SMNVEV (reference sequence). The V gene end was trimmed by 9 bases and the J gene end by 6 bases; junction bases not matched to a gene: 13. CDR3 length equals 15 residues. The CDR3 bases are TGTGCCAGTGGTGACTACAGGGGATCGGATGAAAAACTGTTTTTT. Its protein is CASGDYRGSDEKLFF.

This chain connects TRBV6-2 or TRBV6-3 to TRBJ1-2; 7 nucleotides match TRBD1. CDR1 is MNHEY, CDR2 SVGEGT, per germline. Trimming cost V 6 bases and J 7 bases; bases outside gene matches: 8. The CDR3 consists of 13 residues. In nucleotides, the CDR3 is TGTGCCAGCAGCCCGGACAGGATTGCTGGCTACACCTTC. Encoded protein: CASSPDRIAGYTF.

The DNA of the CDR3 is TGTGCCAGCAGCTATCTTGGACAGGGTATCGAGCAGTACTTC. Protein: CASSYLGQGIEQYF. The rearrangement links TRBV6-5 to TRBJ2-7; 8 bases fit TRBD1. The CDR3 spans 14 residues. The germline CDR1 and CDR2 sequences are MNHEY and SVGAGI. V was pared by 6 bases and J by 6 bases, with 10 bases of the junction left unmatched.

The sample holds one count of this clone. V is TRBV7-6 and J is TRBJ1-4, with TRBD1 matching 11 bases. The CDR3 loop spans 16 amino acids. Per germline, CDR1 SGHVS and CDR2 FNYEAQ. Trimming took 3 bases from V and 8 from J; bases not matched to a gene: 8. CDR3 nucleotide sequence: TGTGCCAGCAGCTTGGGGACAGGGGGGGCAGGAGAAAAACTGTTTTTT. Translating gives CASSLGTGGAGEKLFF.

This clone has just one count. The rearrangement joins TRBV18 to TRBJ2-3, with D hard to call. V lost 2 bases, J lost 5 bases, and 5 bases lay in between. Germline V gene lookup returns CDR1 KGHSH and CDR2 LQKENI. The CDR3 runs to 12 residues. This CDR3 is CASSPTEDTQYF. CDR3 DNA sequence: TGTGCCAGCTCACCAACTGAAGATACGCAGTATTTT.

The chain carries TRBV5-1 and TRBJ2-5; D is ambiguous. The germline V and J ends were trimmed by 0 bases and 5 bases, with 5 bases remaining between them. CDR3 length: 12 amino acids. Germline CDR1 SGHRS, CDR2 YFSETQ. This CDR3 reads CASSLAMETQYF. CDR3 DNA sequence: TGCGCCAGCAGCTTGGCCATGGAGACCCAGTACTTC.

The J gene is TRBJ2-7, the V gene TRBV30, with 16 nucleotides matching TRBD2. The germline V gene encodes CDR1 GTSNPN and CDR2 SVGIG (reference sequence). V shed 1 base and J 0 bases; nucleotides not matched to a gene: 9. CDR3 size: 19 residues. The CDR3 reads CAWSAPGLAGGRFSYEQYF. The DNA of the CDR3 is TGTGCCTGGAGTGCCCCGGGACTAGCGGGGGGGCGTTTCTCCTACGAGCAGTACTTC.

The chain combines TRBV4-1 with TRBJ2-7, with TRBD2 matching 7 bases. This CDR3 has 15 residues. Germline loops: CDR1 MGHRA, CDR2 YSYEKL. V shed 1 base and J 5 bases; nucleotides not matched to a gene: 8. The CDR3, as DNA: TGCGCCAGCAGCCAAGGATCCCTACTAGCGAACGAGCAGTACTTC. Its protein is CASSQGSLLANEQYF.

The chain carries TRBV2 and TRBJ1-4; 7 bases are a match to TRBD1. V was pared by 7 bases and J by 7 bases, with 3 bases of the junction left unmatched. The germline gives CDR1 SNHLY, CDR2 FYNNEI. The CDR3 spans 12 residues. CDR3 in DNA: TGTGCCAGCAAGACAGGGAGTGAAAAACTGTTTTTT. Protein sequence: CASKTGSEKLFF.

The chain combines TRBV5-5 with TRBJ1-6; 7 bases fit TRBD1. There are 14 residues in the CDR3. The ends lost 2 bases at V and 7 bases at J; junction bases unmatched: 3. The germline V gene encodes CDR1 SGHKS and CDR2 YYEKEE (reference sequence). CDR3 nucleotides: TGTGCCAGCAGCTTAGGGGGCCGGAATTCACCCCTCCACTTT. Translated: CASSLGGRNSPLHF.

The chain employs TRBV7-2 and TRBJ1-2, with D perhaps matching TRBD1 (5 bases). Trimming removed 2 bases at V and 4 bases at J, with 14 bases between. The CDR3 has 15 residues. Germline V gene lookup returns CDR1 SGHTA and CDR2 FQGNSA. The CDR3 reads CASSLTTASLYGYTF. The DNA of the CDR3 is TGTGCCAGCAGCTTAACGACAGCGTCCCTCTATGGCTACACCTTC. Supplemented by reference TRBV7-2 and TRBJ1-2, the full variable domain reads GAGVSQSPSNKVTEKGKDVELRCDPISGHTALYWYRQSLGQGLEFLIYFQGNSAPDKSGLPSDRFSAERTGGSVSTLTIQRTQQEDSAVYLCASSLTTASLYGYTFGSGTRLTVV.

The chain employs TRBV19 and TRBJ1-6; D may be TRBD1 (6 bases). The CDR3 covers 14 residues. CDR1 LNHDA and CDR2 SQIVND come from the germline V gene (reference sequence). V was cut by 6 bases and J by 6 bases, with 12 bases left in between. The CDR3 nucleotides are TGTGCCAGTAGATTAACAGGGCTTAATTCACCCCTCCACTTT. This codes for CASRLTGLNSPLHF.

The CDR3 loop is CAWSDPRTAFLEAFF. CDR3 coding DNA: TGTGCCTGGAGTGATCCCCGGACAGCCTTCCTTGAAGCTTTCTTT. This chain joins TRBV30 and TRBJ1-1, with D possibly TRBD1 on 6 matching bases. The germline CDR1 and CDR2 sequences are GTSNPN and SVGIG (reference sequence). CDR3 length: 15 residues. Deletions cut 1 base from V and 7 bases from J, with 19 bases between.